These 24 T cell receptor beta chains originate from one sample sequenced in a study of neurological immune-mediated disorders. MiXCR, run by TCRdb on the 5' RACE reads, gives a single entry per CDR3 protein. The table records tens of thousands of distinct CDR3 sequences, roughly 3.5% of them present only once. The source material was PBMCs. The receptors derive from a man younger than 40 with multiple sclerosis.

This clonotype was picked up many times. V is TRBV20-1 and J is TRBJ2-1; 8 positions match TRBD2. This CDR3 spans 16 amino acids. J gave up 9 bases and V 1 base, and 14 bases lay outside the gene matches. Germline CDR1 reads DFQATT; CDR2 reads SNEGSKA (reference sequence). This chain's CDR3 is CSARVGLGTRVAEQFF. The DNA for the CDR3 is TGCAGTGCTAGAGTCGGCCTAGGGACTAGAGTTGCTGAGCAGTTCTTC.

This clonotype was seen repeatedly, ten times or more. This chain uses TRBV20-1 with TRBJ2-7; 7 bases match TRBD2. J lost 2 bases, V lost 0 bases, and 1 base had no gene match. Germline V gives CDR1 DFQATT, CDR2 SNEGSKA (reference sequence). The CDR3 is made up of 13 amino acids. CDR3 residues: CSARDLAAYEQYF. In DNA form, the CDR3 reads TGCAGTGCTAGAGATCTAGCGGCCTACGAGCAGTACTTC.

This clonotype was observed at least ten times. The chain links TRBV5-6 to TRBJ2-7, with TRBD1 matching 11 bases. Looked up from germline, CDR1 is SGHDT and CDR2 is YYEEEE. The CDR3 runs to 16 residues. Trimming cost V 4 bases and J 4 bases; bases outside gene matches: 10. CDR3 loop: CASSGGQGVTMYEQYF. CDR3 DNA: TGTGCCAGCAGCGGGGGACAGGGGGTGACAATGTACGAGCAGTACTTC.

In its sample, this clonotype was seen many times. As DNA, the CDR3 is TGTGCCAGCAGTTGGGACAGGGCCAACACCATATATTTT. Translating gives CASSWDRANTIYF. The chain is built from TRBV12-3 or TRBV12-4 and TRBJ1-3, with 9 bases lining up with TRBD1. The CDR3 is 13 amino acids. V lost 4 bases, J lost 7 bases, and 2 bases stayed unmatched.

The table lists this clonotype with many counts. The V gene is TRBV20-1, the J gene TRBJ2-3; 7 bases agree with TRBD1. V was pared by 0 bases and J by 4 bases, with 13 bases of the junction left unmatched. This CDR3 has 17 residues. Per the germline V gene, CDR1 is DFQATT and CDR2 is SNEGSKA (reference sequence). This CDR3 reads CSARDPRKGGGSDTQYF. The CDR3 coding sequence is TGCAGTGCTAGAGACCCCAGGAAAGGGGGCGGGTCAGATACGCAGTATTTT.

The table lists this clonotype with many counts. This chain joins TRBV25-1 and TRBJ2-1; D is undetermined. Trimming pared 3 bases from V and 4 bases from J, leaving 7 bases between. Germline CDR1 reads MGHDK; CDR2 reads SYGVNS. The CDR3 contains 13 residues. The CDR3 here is CASSDGGYNEQFF. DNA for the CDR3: TGTGCCAGCAGTGACGGCGGATACAATGAGCAGTTCTTC.

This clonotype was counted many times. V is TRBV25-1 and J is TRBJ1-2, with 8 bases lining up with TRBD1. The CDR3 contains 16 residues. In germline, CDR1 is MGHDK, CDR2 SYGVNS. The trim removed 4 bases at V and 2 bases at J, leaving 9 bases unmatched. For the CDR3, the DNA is TGTGCCAGCAGTGTCACGTCCGCAGGGGGCAACTATGGCTACACCTTC. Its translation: CASSVTSAGGNYGYTF.

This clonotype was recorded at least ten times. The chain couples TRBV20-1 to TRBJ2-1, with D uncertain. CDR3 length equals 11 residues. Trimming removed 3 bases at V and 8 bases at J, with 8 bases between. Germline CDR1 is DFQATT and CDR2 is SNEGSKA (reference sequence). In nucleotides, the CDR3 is TGCAGTGCTAGTACACTTTATGAGCAGTTCTTC. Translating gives CSASTLYEQFF.

CDR3 protein: CASSQGNAGGDTQYF. DNA for the CDR3: TGTGCCAGCAGCCAAGGTAACGCGGGAGGAGATACGCAGTATTTT. The chain is built from TRBV3-1 and TRBJ2-3; 8 positions match TRBD2. Germline V gives CDR1 LGHDT, CDR2 YNNKEL (reference sequence). Trimming at V came to 1 base and at J to 5 bases, leaving 5 bases not matched to a gene. The CDR3 loop spans 15 amino acids.

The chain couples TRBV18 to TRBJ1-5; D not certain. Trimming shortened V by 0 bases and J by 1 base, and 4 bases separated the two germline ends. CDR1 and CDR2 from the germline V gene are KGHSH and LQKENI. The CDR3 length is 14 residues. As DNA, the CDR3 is TGTGCCAGCTCACCACCCGGGAGCAATCAGCCCCAGCATTTT. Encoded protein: CASSPPGSNQPQHF.

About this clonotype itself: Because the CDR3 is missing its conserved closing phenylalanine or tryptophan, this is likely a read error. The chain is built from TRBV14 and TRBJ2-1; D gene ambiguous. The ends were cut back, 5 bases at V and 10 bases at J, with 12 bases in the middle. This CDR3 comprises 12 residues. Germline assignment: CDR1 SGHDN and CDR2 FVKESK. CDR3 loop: CASSNQSAEQFY. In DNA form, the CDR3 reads TGTGCCAGCAGCAATCAGTCGGCAGAGCAGTTCTAC.

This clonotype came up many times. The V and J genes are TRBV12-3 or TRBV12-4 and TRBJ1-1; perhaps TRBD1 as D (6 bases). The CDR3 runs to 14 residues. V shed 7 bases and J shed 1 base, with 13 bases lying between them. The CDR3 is CASTNRVGNTEAFF. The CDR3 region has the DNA TGTGCCAGCACTAACAGGGTCGGGAACACTGAAGCTTTCTTT.

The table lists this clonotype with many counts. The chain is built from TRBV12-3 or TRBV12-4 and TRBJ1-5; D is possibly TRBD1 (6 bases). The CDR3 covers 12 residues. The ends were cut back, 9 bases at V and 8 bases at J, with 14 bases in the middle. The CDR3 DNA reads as TGTGCCAGTGCCACAGGGCCGGAGCCCCAGCATTTT. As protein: CASATGPEPQHF.

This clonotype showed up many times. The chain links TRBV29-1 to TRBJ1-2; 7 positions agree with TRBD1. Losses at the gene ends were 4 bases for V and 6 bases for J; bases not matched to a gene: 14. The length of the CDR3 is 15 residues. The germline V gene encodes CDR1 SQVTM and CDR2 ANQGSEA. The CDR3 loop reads CSVAPDRAGHNGYTF. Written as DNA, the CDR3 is TGCAGCGTTGCCCCTGACAGGGCCGGCCATAATGGCTACACCTTC.

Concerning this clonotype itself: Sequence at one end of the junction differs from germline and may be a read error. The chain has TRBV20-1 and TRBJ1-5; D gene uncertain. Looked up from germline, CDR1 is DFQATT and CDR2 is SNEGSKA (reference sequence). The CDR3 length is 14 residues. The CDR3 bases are TGCAGTGCGCTGGCTACGGACCTCAATCAGCCCCAGAATTTT. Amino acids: CSALATDLNQPQNF.

The CDR3 DNA reads as TGTGCCAGCAGCCCCCCACGATCCAATGAGCAGTTCTTC. This gives the protein CASSPPRSNEQFF. J is TRBJ2-1 and V is TRBV7-8; unclear D gene. The CDR3 is made up of 13 amino acids. Germline CDR1 SGHVS, CDR2 FQNEAQ. Trimming stripped 5 bases from V and 6 bases from J, with 11 bases between.

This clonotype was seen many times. The CDR3 nucleotides are TGTGCCACCAGCAGAGGCACAGTTTACCAGAACACTGAAGCTTTCTTT. This sequence encodes CATSRGTVYQNTEAFF. This chain links TRBV15 with TRBJ1-1, with D unclear. In germline, CDR1 is LNHNV, CDR2 YYDKDF (reference sequence). This CDR3 is 16 amino acids long. V shed 1 base and J shed 1 base, with 13 bases lying between them. Full variable domain (outside the CDR3, taken from reference TRBV15 and TRBJ1-1): DAMVIQNPRYQVTQFGKPVTLSCSQTLNHNVMYWYQQKSSQAPKLLFHYYDKDFNNEADTPDNFQSRRPNTSFCFLDIRSPGLGDTAMYLCATSRGTVYQNTEAFFGQGTRLTVV.

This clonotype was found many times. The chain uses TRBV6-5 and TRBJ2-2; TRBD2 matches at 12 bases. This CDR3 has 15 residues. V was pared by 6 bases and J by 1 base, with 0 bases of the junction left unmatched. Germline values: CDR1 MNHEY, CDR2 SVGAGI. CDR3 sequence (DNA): TGTGCCAGCAGGGGACTAGCGGGGAACACCGGGGAGCTGTTTTTT. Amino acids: CASRGLAGNTGELFF.

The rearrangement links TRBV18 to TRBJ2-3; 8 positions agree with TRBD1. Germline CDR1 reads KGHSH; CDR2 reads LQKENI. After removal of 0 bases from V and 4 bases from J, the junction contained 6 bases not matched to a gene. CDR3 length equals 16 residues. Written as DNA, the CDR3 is TGTGCCAGCTCACCACCAACAGGGGGTGGGGCAGATACGCAGTATTTT. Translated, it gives CASSPPTGGGADTQYF.

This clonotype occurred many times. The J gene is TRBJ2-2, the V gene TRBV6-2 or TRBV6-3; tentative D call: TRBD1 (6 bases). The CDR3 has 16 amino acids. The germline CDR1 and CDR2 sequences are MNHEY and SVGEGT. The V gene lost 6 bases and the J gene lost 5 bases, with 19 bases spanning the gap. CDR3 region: CASRPFRDTGTGELFF. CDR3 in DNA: TGTGCCAGCAGACCATTCCGGGACACCGGAACCGGGGAGCTGTTTTTT.

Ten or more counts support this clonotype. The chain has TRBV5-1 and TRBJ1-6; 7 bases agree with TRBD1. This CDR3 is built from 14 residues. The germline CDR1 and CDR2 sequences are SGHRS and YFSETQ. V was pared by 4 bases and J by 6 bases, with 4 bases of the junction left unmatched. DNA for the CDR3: TGCGCCAGCAGCCCCGGGACAGCTAATTCACCCCTCCACTTT. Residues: CASSPGTANSPLHF.

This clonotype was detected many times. CDR3 in amino acids: CASSRQLNTEAFF. The CDR3 DNA reads TGTGCCAGCAGTAGACAGTTGAACACTGAAGCTTTCTTT. The chain recombines TRBV12-3 or TRBV12-4 with TRBJ1-1; tentatively, D is TRBD1 (5 bases). The V end lost 5 bases, the J end lost 0 bases, and 7 bases lay between the germline ends. The CDR3 has 13 amino acids.

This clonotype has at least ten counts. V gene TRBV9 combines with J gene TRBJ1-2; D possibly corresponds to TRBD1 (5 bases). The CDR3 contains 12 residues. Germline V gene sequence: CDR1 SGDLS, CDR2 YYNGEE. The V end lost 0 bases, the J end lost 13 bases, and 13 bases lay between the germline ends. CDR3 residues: CASSVGRQPLTF. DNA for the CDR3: TGTGCCAGCAGCGTAGGCCGACAGCCTCTCACCTTC.

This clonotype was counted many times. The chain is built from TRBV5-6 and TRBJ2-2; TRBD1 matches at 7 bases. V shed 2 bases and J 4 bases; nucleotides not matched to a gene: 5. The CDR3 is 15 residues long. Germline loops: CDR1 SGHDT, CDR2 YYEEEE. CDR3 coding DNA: TGTGCCAGCAGCTTTCGGGACAGAAGCACCGGGGAGCTGTTTTTT. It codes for CASSFRDRSTGELFF. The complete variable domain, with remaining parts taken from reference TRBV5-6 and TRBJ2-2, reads DAGVTQSPTHLIKTRGQQVTLRCSPKSGHDTVSWYQQALGQGPQFIFQYYEEEERQRGNFPDRFSGHQFPNYSSELNVNALLLGDSALYLCASSFRDRSTGELFFGEGSRLTVL.